This T cell receptor beta chain derives from a study of regulatory T cells in long-lasting Graves disease. Findings and caveats of the study: The small sample size may have reduced accuracy. TRBV28, TRBJ1-2 and TRBJ2-5 emerged as the favored segments in persistent disease.

The CDR3 has 13 amino acids. Germline loops: CDR1 SQVTM, CDR2 ANQGSEA. The germline V and J ends were trimmed by 4 bases and 2 bases, with 10 bases remaining between them. The sample holds many counts of this clonotype. Its antigen is not identified. The sample's time point: newly diagnosed GD, antithyroid drugs for less than 3 months. Extracted RNA from PBMCs served as the source of the TCR library. Arm-PCR with iRepertoire HTBI primers amplified the CDR3 regions for these TCR beta libraries. Original processing methods: Detected in the samples were approximately 58 TRBV and 15 or so TRBJ segments. From the multiplex PCR reads, TCRdb called clonotypes with MiXCR, one entry per CDR3 protein. V and J calls and clone size were set by TCRdb, not the authors. The sample lists about 350,000 distinct CDR3 sequences, 16% occurring once. These data were likewise used in another study, on T cells in Graves' hyperthyroidism and ophthalmopathy. That source notes: The HTBI primer set drove a first-round RT-PCR of the TCR CDR3.

This TCR came from a woman aged 18-29 years with Graves disease. The specimen comprised peripheral blood mononuclear cells (PBMCs), sampled at new diagnosis, from a patient treated with antithyroid drugs. The rearrangement uses TRBV29-1 and TRBJ2-3; D gene uncertain. The CDR3 DNA follows: TGCAGCGTTGCGCAGAAAGCCACAGATACGCAGTATTTT. Protein product: CSVAQKATDTQYF.